The sequence of this T cell receptor beta chain was determined in a study of human T cells and chemical hapten exposure. Whole-study findings and limits: Following DPC sensitization, TCRs present above 1 in 1000 frequency showed no change.

The length of the CDR3 is 16 residues. The V gene lost 7 bases and the J gene lost 0 bases, with 19 bases spanning the gap. CDR1 and CDR2 from the germline V gene are SGHNT and YYREEE (reference sequence). To note about this clonotype: Its specificity is not known.

Time point in this sample: healthy volunteer bleed at 2 weeks. Blood, whole and unfractionated, served as the source for total RNA extraction. Authors' processing steps: Between about 23,224 and 750,000 TCRs appeared in each sample, and the median stood at about 93,000. A single record per CDR3 protein comes from TCRdb applying MiXCR to the RACE reads. The authors' filters were not applied to this entry. The profile shows 30,000 or so distinct CDR3 sequences, 6.5% to 8.5% of them singletons. Sequencing was performed on whole blood. The chain recombines TRBV5-4 with TRBJ1-2; TRBD1 might be the D (6 bases). This sequence was found in a human donor in good health. Some clones in this sample may be carry-over from other donors' samples. The CDR3 DNA reads TGTGCCAGCCTTAACAGGGCCGGGGTTTCTAACTATGGCTACACCTTC. This translates into CASLNRAGVSNYGYTF.